Following are 22 T cell receptor beta chains from one sample sequenced in a study of cytomegalovirus exposure and HLA in healthy donors. Primers for the PCR totalled 60 Vbeta and 13 Jbeta. Generated by immunoSEQ multiplex PCR, the TCRdb table keeps only in-frame clones and is missing some. The repertoire holds about 130,000 clones, around 77% seen once, with roughly 5.7% in the top ten. Material for sequencing was PBMCs. Receptors were obtained from a man aged 25-40 years in good health and CMV-seronegative.

CDR3 nucleotide sequence: TGTGCCAGCAGCCGTAGCGGTTCCTACAATGAGCAGTTCTTC. This sequence encodes CASSRSGSYNEQFF. The chain combines TRBV9 with TRBJ2-1, with D possibly being TRBD2 (6 bases). The V and J ends lost 4 bases and 1 base respectively, with 9 bases between them. CDR1 is SGDLS, CDR2 YYNGEE, per germline. There are 14 residues in the CDR3.

This clone appeared a few times. At the DNA level, this CDR3 is encoded by other sequences in the same sample as well. This chain links TRBV4-3 with TRBJ1-4; D gene ambiguous. CDR1 LGHNA and CDR2 YSLEER come from the germline V gene. CDR3 size: 13 residues. V dropped 0 bases and J dropped 7 bases, with 6 bases sitting between them. The DNA for the CDR3 is TGCGCCAGCAGCCAAGATTCAGGTGAAAAACTGTTTTTT. Translated, it gives CASSQDSGEKLFF.

The rearrangement joins TRBV10-3 to TRBJ1-5, with D possibly being TRBD1 (5 bases). Trimming pared 3 bases from V and 3 bases from J, leaving 15 bases between. The CDR3 consists of 16 residues. The germline V gene has CDR1 ENHRY and CDR2 SYGVKD. The CDR3 region has the DNA TGTGCCATCAGTGATCGCAGGGTATATGACAATCAGCCCCAGCATTTT. Its protein product is CAISDRRVYDNQPQHF.

The genes are TRBV7-9 and TRBJ2-7; 11 bases are shared with TRBD1. With V trimmed by 5 bases and J by 6 bases, 6 bases remained unmatched. Germline CDR1 is SEHNR and CDR2 is FQNEAQ (reference sequence). This CDR3 comprises 14 residues. The CDR3 loop reads CASSLGQGDGEQYF. CDR3 DNA: TGTGCCAGCAGCCTGGGACAGGGGGACGGCGAGCAGTACTTC.

In the case of this clone: One end of the junction is discordant with germline, which a read error may explain. This chain uses TRBV10-3 with TRBJ2-7; D remains unclear. The CDR3 has 15 residues. Germline CDR1 reads ENHRY; CDR2 reads SYGVKD. The DNA for the CDR3 is TGTGCCAGCAGTTACGAAGACGCTAGCTCCTACGAGCAGTACTTC. This encodes CASSYEDASSYEQYF.

The genes are TRBV5-6 and TRBJ1-2, with a tentative D call TRBD1 (6 bases). The ends were cut back, 4 bases at V and 8 bases at J, with 24 bases in the middle. The CDR3 consists of 16 residues. The germline V gene encodes CDR1 SGHDT and CDR2 YYEEEE. The chain's CDR3 is CASSPPKGRGLGGYTF. The DNA for the CDR3 is TGTGCCAGCAGCCCGCCCAAGGGCAGGGGTCTAGGCGGCTACACCTTC.

The rearrangement joins TRBV28 to TRBJ1-5; 9 bases are a match to TRBD1. CDR1 and CDR2 (germline): MDHEN, SYDVKM. The trim removed 6 bases at V and 5 bases at J, leaving 11 bases unmatched. The CDR3 has 16 amino acids. The CDR3, as DNA: TGTGCCAGCAGGTACAAATCGGGACAGGGACATCAGCCCCAGCATTTT. Protein sequence: CASRYKSGQGHQPQHF.

V and J are TRBV29-1 and TRBJ1-1; D is undetermined. The CDR3 runs to 13 residues. V shed 1 base and J shed 0 bases, with 6 bases lying between them. Looked up from germline, CDR1 is SQVTM and CDR2 is ANQGSEA. CDR3 coding DNA: TGCAGCGTTGAAGGGCGGTTGAACACTGAAGCTTTCTTT. Protein product: CSVEGRLNTEAFF.

This sequence joins TRBV7-9 and TRBJ1-2; TRBD1 agrees at 8 bases. The germline CDR1 and CDR2 sequences are SEHNR and FQNEAQ (reference sequence). CDR3 length: 14 residues. V lost 5 bases and J lost 1; bases outside the gene matches: 3. CDR3 sequence (DNA): TGTGCCAGCAGCCCGGGACAGGTTAACTATGGCTACACCTTC. It codes for CASSPGQVNYGYTF.

The J gene is TRBJ1-2, the V gene TRBV9; D gene ambiguous. The length of the CDR3 is 14 residues. Trimming pared 0 bases from V and 8 bases from J, leaving 14 bases between. Looked up from germline, CDR1 is SGDLS and CDR2 is YYNGEE. The DNA for the CDR3 is TGTGCCAGCAGCGTAGAGGGAAAGGGAGCGGGCTACACCTTC. It yields the protein CASSVEGKGAGYTF.

In DNA form, the CDR3 reads TGCAGCGTTGCTCTTCCAGGGCCTGAAGCTTTCTTT. This gives the protein CSVALPGPEAFF. The chain joins TRBV29-1 to TRBJ1-1; maybe TRBD1 (5 bases). This CDR3 has 12 residues. Germline values: CDR1 SQVTM, CDR2 ANQGSEA. Trimming cost V 4 bases and J 6 bases, with 12 bases left between them. The full variable domain, in which reference TRBV29-1 and TRBJ1-1 provide the parts outside the CDR3, is SAVISQKPSRDICQRGTSLTIQCQVDSQVTMMFWYRQQPGQSLTLIATANQGSEATYESGFVIDKFPISRPNLTFSTLTVSNMSPEDSSIYLCSVALPGPEAFFGQGTRLTVV.

This clone was seen once. J is TRBJ2-4 and V is TRBV7-8, with 7 bases lining up with TRBD1. Unmatched junction bases numbered 4, after V lost 5 bases and J lost 0 bases. CDR3 length equals 15 residues. In germline, CDR1 is SGHVS, CDR2 FQNEAQ. CDR3 sequence: CASSPDRLAKNIQYF. The CDR3 region has the DNA TGTGCCAGCAGCCCGGACAGGTTAGCCAAAAACATTCAGTACTTC.

This clone was seen just once. The chain has TRBV29-1 and TRBJ2-6; 9 bases fit TRBD1. Unmatched junction bases numbered 2, after V lost 6 bases and J lost 2 bases. Per germline, CDR1 SQVTM and CDR2 ANQGSEA. This CDR3 contains 14 residues. The CDR3 spells CSVDRGAGANVLTF. In DNA, the CDR3 is TGCAGCGTCGACAGGGGGGCTGGGGCCAACGTCCTGACTTTC.

The chain employs TRBV19 and TRBJ1-1; the D is unclear. The CDR3 runs to 13 residues. Germline lookup yields CDR1 LNHDA and CDR2 SQIVND (reference sequence). V gave up 5 bases and J gave up 2 bases, with 9 bases separating them. The CDR3 is CASSPRHNTEAFF. The CDR3 DNA is TGTGCCAGTAGTCCCCGACACAACACTGAAGCTTTCTTT.

This chain joins TRBV13 and TRBJ2-7; 9 positions agree with TRBD2. The junction had 10 bases not matched to a gene; V was cut back by 5 bases and J by 2 bases. CDR1 PRHDT and CDR2 FYEKMQ come from the germline V gene (reference sequence). The CDR3 is made up of 16 amino acids. CDR3 region: CASSVALGTSTYEQYF. In nucleotides, the CDR3 is TGTGCCAGCAGCGTGGCCCTGGGGACTAGCACCTACGAGCAGTACTTC.

V and J are TRBV7-9 and TRBJ2-2; D might be TRBD1 (6 bases). The CDR3 has 14 residues. Germline CDR1 is SEHNR and CDR2 is FQNEAQ (reference sequence). The ends were cut back, 10 bases at V and 0 bases at J, with 12 bases in the middle. The CDR3 DNA is TGTGCCAACTCTCAGGGGCCGAACACCGGGGAGCTGTTTTTT. Protein sequence: CANSQGPNTGELFF.

The chain recombines TRBV6-4 with TRBJ2-7; possibly TRBD1 for D (6 bases). CDR3 size: 14 residues. Germline V lookup: CDR1 MRHNA, CDR2 SNTAGT. Trimming shortened V by 4 bases and J by 3 bases, and 13 bases separated the two germline ends. CDR3 coding DNA: TGTGCCAGCAGTGTAACCGGGACAAACTACGAGCAGTACTTC. Translated: CASSVTGTNYEQYF.

The CDR3 protein is CASSHSGFEQYF. The CDR3 nucleotides read TGCGCCAGCAGCCATTCAGGGTTCGAGCAGTACTTC. The V gene is TRBV4-1, the J gene TRBJ2-7; tentatively, D is TRBD1 (5 bases). The germline gives CDR1 MGHRA, CDR2 YSYEKL. Trimming cost V 3 bases and J 6 bases, with 9 bases left between them. This CDR3 comprises 12 residues.

V gene TRBV5-4 combines with J gene TRBJ2-5, with D possibly being TRBD2 (6 bases). The V end lost 0 bases, the J end lost 3 bases, and 6 bases lay between the germline ends. CDR3 length equals 13 residues. The germline V gene has CDR1 SGHNT and CDR2 YYREEE (reference sequence). The CDR3 bases are TGTGCCAGCAGCTTGGGGGGGGAAGAGACCCAGTACTTC. This encodes CASSLGGEETQYF. Full variable domain (missing parts from reference TRBV5-4 and TRBJ2-5): ETGVTQSPTHLIKTRGQQVTLRCSSQSGHNTVSWYQQALGQGPQFIFQYYREEENGRGNFPPRFSGLQFPNYSSELNVNALELDDSALYLCASSLGGEETQYFGPGTRLLVL.

This clone was picked up one time. This chain uses TRBV2 with TRBJ2-1; a weak D match, TRBD1 (6 bases). The germline V and J ends were trimmed by 6 bases and 0 bases, with 12 bases remaining between them. CDR3 length: 15 residues. Germline CDR1 reads SNHLY; CDR2 reads FYNNEI. Here the CDR3 reads CASSRQDFSYNEQFF. The CDR3 region has the DNA TGTGCCAGCAGCAGACAGGATTTCTCCTACAATGAGCAGTTCTTC.

This chain links TRBV27 with TRBJ1-2; 9 bases fit TRBD1. The CDR3 covers 14 residues. Germline loops: CDR1 MNHEY, CDR2 SMNVEV (reference sequence). Losses at the gene ends were 5 bases for V and 5 bases for J; bases not matched to a gene: 6. The CDR3 bases are TGTGCCAGCAGTCCCAGGACAGGGGTTTATGGCTACACCTTC. Translation: CASSPRTGVYGYTF.

This clone appeared a single time. This chain uses TRBV18 with TRBJ2-7; tentatively, D is TRBD1 (6 bases). The CDR3 totals 14 residues. Deletions cut 2 bases from V and 3 bases from J, with 11 bases between. CDR1 is KGHSH and CDR2 is LQKENI in the germline V gene. CDR3 region: CASSPGGTNYEQYF. Written as DNA, the CDR3 is TGTGCCAGCTCACCAGGGGGCACCAACTACGAGCAGTACTTC.